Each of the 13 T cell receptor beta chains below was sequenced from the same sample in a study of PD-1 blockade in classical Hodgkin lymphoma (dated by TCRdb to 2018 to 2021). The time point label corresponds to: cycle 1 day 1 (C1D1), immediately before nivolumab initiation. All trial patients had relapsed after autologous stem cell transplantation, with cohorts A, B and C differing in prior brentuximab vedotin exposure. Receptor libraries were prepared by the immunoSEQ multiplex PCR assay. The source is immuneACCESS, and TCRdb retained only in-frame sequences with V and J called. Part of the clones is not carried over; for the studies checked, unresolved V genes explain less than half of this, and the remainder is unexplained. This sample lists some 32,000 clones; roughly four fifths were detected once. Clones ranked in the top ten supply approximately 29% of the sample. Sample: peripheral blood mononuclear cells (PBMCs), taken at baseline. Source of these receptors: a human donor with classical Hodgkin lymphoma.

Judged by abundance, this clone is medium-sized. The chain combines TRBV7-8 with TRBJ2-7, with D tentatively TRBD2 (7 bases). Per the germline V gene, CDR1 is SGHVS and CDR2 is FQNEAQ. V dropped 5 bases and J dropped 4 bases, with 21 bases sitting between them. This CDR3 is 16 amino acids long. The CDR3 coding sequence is TGTGCCAGCAGCCCTCGAGGGGGGGCTTCTTCGTACGAGCAGTACTTC. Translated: CASSPRGGASSYEQYF.

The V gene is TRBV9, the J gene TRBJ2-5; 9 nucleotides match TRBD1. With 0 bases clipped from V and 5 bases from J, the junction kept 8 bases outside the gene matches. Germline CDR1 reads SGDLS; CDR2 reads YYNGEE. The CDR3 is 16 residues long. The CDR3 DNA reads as TGTGCCAGCAGCGTAGGAAGGGACAGGGCGAGGGAGACCCAGTACTTC. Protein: CASSVGRDRARETQYF.

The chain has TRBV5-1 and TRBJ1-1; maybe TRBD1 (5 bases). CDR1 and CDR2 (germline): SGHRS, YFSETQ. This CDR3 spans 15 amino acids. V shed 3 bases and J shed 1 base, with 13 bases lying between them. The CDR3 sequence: CASSSQTGANTEAFF. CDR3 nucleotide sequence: TGCGCCAGCAGCTCACAAACCGGGGCGAACACTGAAGCTTTCTTT. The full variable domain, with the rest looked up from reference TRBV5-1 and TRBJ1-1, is KAGVTQTPRYLIKTRGQQVTLSCSPISGHRSVSWYQQTPGQGLQFLFEYFSETQRNKGNFPGRFSGRQFSNSRSEMNVSTLELGDSALYLCASSSQTGANTEAFFGQGTRLTVV.

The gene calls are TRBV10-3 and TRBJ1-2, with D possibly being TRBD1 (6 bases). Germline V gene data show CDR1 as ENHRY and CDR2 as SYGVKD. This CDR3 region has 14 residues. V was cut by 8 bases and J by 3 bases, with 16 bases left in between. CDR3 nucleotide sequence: TGTGCCATCCGGGGGACAAATCAGGACTATGGCTACACCTTC. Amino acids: CAIRGTNQDYGYTF.

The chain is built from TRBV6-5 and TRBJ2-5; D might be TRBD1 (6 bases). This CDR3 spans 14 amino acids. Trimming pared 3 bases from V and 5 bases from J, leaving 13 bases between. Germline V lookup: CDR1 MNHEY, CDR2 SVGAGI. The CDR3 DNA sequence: TGTGCCAGCAGTTATAGGGAAAGGGGGGAGACCCAGTACTTC. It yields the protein CASSYRERGETQYF.

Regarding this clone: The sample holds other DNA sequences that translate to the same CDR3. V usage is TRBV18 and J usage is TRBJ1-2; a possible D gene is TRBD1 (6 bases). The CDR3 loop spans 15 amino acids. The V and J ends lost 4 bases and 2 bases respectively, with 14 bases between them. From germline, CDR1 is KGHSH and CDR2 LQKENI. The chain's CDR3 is CASSRQTGENYGYTF. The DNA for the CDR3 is TGTGCCAGCTCACGGCAGACAGGAGAAAACTATGGCTACACCTTC.

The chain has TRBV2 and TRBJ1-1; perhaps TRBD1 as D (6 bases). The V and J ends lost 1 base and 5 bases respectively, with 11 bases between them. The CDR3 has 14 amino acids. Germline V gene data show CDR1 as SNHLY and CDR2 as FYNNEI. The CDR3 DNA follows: TGTGCCAGCAGTGAAGGGTGGCAGGGGACTGAAGCTTTCTTT. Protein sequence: CASSEGWQGTEAFF.

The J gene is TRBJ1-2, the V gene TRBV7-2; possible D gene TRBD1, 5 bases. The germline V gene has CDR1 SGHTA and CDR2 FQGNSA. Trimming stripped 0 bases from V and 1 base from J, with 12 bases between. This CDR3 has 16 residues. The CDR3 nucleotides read TGTGCCAGCAGCTTAGCTGCTCGGGGGAATAACTATGGCTACACCTTC. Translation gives CASSLAARGNNYGYTF. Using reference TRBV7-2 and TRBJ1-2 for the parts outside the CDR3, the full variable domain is GAGVSQSPSNKVTEKGKDVELRCDPISGHTALYWYRQSLGQGLEFLIYFQGNSAPDKSGLPSDRFSAERTGGSVSTLTIQRTQQEDSAVYLCASSLAARGNNYGYTFGSGTRLTVV.

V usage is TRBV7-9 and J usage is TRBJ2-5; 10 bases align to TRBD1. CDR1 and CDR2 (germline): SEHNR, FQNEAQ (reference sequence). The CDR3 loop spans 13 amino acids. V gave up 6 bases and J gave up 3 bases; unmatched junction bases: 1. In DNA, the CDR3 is TGTGCCAGCAGGACAGGGGGCAAAGAGACCCAGTACTTC. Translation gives CASRTGGKETQYF.

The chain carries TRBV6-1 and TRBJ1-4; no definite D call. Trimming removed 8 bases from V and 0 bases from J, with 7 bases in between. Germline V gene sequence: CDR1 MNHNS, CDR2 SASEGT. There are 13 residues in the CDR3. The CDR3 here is CASEATTNEKLFF. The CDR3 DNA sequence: TGTGCCAGCGAGGCCACAACTAATGAAAAACTGTTTTTT.

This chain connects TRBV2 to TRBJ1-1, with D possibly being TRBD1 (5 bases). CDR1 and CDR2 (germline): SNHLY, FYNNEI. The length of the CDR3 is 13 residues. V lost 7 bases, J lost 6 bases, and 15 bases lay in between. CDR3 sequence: CASTHYRSPEAFF. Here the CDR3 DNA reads TGTGCCAGCACGCACTACAGGTCCCCTGAAGCTTTCTTT.

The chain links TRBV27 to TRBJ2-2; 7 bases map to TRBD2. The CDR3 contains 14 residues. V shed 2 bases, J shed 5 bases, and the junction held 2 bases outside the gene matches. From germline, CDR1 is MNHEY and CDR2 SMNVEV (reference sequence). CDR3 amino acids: CASSLDGGTGELFF. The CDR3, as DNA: TGTGCCAGCAGTTTAGACGGGGGGACCGGGGAGCTGTTTTTT.

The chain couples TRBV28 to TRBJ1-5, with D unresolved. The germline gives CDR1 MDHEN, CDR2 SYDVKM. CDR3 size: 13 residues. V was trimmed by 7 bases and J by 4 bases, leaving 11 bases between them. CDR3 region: CASNPGGNQPQHF. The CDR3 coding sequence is TGTGCCAGCAACCCTGGAGGGAATCAGCCCCAGCATTTT. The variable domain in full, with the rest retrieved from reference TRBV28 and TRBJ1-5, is DVKVTQSSRYLVKRTGEKVFLECVQDMDHENMFWYRQDPGLGLRLIYFSYDVKMKEKGDIPEGYSVSREKKERFSLILESASTNQTSMYLCASNPGGNQPQHFGDGTRLSIL.